The 15 T cell receptor beta chains reported below all come from one sample, sequenced in a study of PD-L1 blockade in urothelial cancer. Time point specified: pretreatment peripheral blood. The repertoire was sequenced with immunoSEQ multiplex PCR; TCRdb's copy has only in-frame clones and lacks some. This repertoire shows tens of thousands of clones, roughly 86% found once; its top ten account for 15%. The sequences come from PBMCs, collected around atezolizumab (anti-PD-L1) treatment. The receptors shown here come from a man in his sixties with urothelial cancer.

V is TRBV30 and J is TRBJ2-1, with TRBD1 identical over 10 bases. The CDR3 length is 15 residues. The V gene end was trimmed by 1 base and the J gene end by 8 bases; junction bases not matched to a gene: 8. Germline V CDR1 and CDR2: GTSNPN, SVGIG (reference sequence). CDR3: CAWSATGQGQHEQFF. The CDR3 DNA reads TGTGCCTGGAGTGCCACGGGACAGGGGCAACATGAGCAGTTCTTC.

The chain links TRBV6-6 to TRBJ1-1; D perhaps matches TRBD1 (5 bases). This CDR3 contains 15 residues. Germline lookup yields CDR1 MNHNY and CDR2 SVGAGI (reference sequence). The V end lost 2 bases, the J end lost 1 base, and 11 bases lay between the germline ends. This chain's CDR3 is CASSYGQGGNTEAFF. For the CDR3, the DNA is TGTGCCAGCAGTTACGGTCAGGGCGGGAACACTGAAGCTTTCTTT.

The chain is built from TRBV18 and TRBJ2-5; D not certain. This CDR3 has 13 residues. Germline values: CDR1 KGHSH, CDR2 LQKENI. The ends were cut back, 2 bases at V and 4 bases at J, with 8 bases in the middle. CDR3 sequence: CASSPNFGETQYF. Here the CDR3 DNA reads TGTGCCAGCTCACCAAACTTCGGAGAGACCCAGTACTTC. Based on the CDR3 plus reference TRBV18 and TRBJ2-5, the full variable domain is NAGVMQNPRHLVRRRGQEARLRCSPMKGHSHVYWYRQLPEEGLKFMVYLQKENIIDESGMPKERFSAEFPKEGPSILRIQQVVRGDSAAYFCASSPNFGETQYFGPGTRLLVL.

The chain carries TRBV5-1 and TRBJ2-3; TRBD1 matches at 9 bases. This CDR3 comprises 15 residues. Per the germline V gene, CDR1 is SGHRS and CDR2 is YFSETQ. V trimming: 3 bases; J trimming: 6 bases; junction bases outside the gene matches: 8. CDR3 nucleotides: TGCGCCAGCAGCTCCGGACAGGGGTTTGGCGATACGCAGTATTTT. It translates to CASSSGQGFGDTQYF.

The chain joins TRBV10-3 to TRBJ1-6, with 7 bases that match TRBD1. The V and J ends lost 6 bases and 11 bases, in that order; junction bases with no gene match: 13. Looked up from germline, CDR1 is ENHRY and CDR2 is SYGVKD. This CDR3 spans 15 amino acids. CDR3: CAISQEQGTTAPLHF. The CDR3 coding sequence is TGTGCCATCAGCCAGGAACAGGGGACCACGGCACCCCTCCACTTT.

This chain connects TRBV4-2 to TRBJ1-4, with D perhaps matching TRBD1 (6 bases). V lost 1 base to trimming and J lost 5 bases, with 8 bases between them. CDR3 length: 14 amino acids. Germline V gene lookup returns CDR1 LGHNA and CDR2 YNFKEQ. Written as DNA, the CDR3 is TGTGCCAGCAGCCAAGGGGGGCAGAATGAAAAACTGTTTTTT. Its protein product is CASSQGGQNEKLFF.

The genes are TRBV10-3 and TRBJ1-1, with D tentatively TRBD1 (5 bases). The germline gives CDR1 ENHRY, CDR2 SYGVKD. This CDR3 is 15 amino acids long. The V end lost 7 bases, the J end lost 1 base, and 16 bases lay between the germline ends. CDR3 region: CAIKGEEIGNTEAFF. CDR3 bases: TGTGCCATCAAAGGGGAAGAGATCGGGAACACTGAAGCTTTCTTT.

The chain combines TRBV30 with TRBJ1-6; 7 nucleotides line up with TRBD1. CDR3 length: 14 amino acids. CDR1 GTSNPN and CDR2 SVGIG come from the germline V gene (reference sequence). V was clipped by 3 bases and J by 5 bases; unmatched bases: 4. The CDR3 sequence: CAWRIRGDNSPLHF. The DNA for the CDR3 is TGTGCCTGGAGAATCAGGGGGGATAATTCACCCCTCCACTTT.

This clone was seen once. This chain links TRBV7-9 with TRBJ1-1, with TRBD1 as a possible D gene (6 bases). Germline V CDR1 and CDR2: SEHNR, FQNEAQ (reference sequence). Deletions cut 5 bases from V and 4 bases from J, with 11 bases between. The CDR3 loop spans 13 amino acids. The CDR3 spells CASSPQGTTEAFF. DNA for the CDR3: TGTGCCAGCAGCCCCCAGGGGACCACTGAAGCTTTCTTT.

The J gene is TRBJ1-5, the V gene TRBV5-6; D is undetermined. Germline CDR1 is SGHDT and CDR2 is YYEEEE. This CDR3 contains 14 residues. The V end was cut by 1 base, the J end by 1 base, with 6 bases between. The chain's CDR3 is CASSLFESNQPQHF. The CDR3 region has the DNA TGTGCCAGCAGCTTGTTCGAGAGCAATCAGCCCCAGCATTTT.

This clone was seen a handful of times. The chain joins TRBV10-2 to TRBJ2-7, with D tentatively TRBD1 (5 bases). Germline V gene data show CDR1 as WSHSY and CDR2 as SAAADI. V shed 7 bases and J shed 0 bases, with 7 bases lying between them. This CDR3 is built from 12 residues. The CDR3 loop is CASKDNSYEQYF. CDR3 bases: TGCGCCAGCAAGGACAACTCCTACGAGCAGTACTTC.

The gene calls are TRBV5-1 and TRBJ2-7, with TRBD1 matching over 10 bases. The CDR3 totals 15 residues. Germline loops: CDR1 SGHRS, CDR2 YFSETQ. Losses at the gene ends were 2 bases for V and 5 bases for J; bases not matched to a gene: 7. CDR3 sequence: CASSFLGTGANEQYF. The DNA of the CDR3 is TGCGCCAGCAGCTTCCTCGGGACAGGGGCGAACGAGCAGTACTTC. The variable domain in full, with the rest retrieved from reference TRBV5-1 and TRBJ2-7, is KAGVTQTPRYLIKTRGQQVTLSCSPISGHRSVSWYQQTPGQGLQFLFEYFSETQRNKGNFPGRFSGRQFSNSRSEMNVSTLELGDSALYLCASSFLGTGANEQYFGPGTRLTVT.

The chain carries TRBV7-8 and TRBJ2-7; 7 bases map to TRBD2. Germline-derived CDR1 and CDR2 are SGHVS and FQNEAQ. This CDR3 comprises 16 residues. V trimming: 2 bases; J trimming: 4 bases; junction bases outside the gene matches: 11. CDR3: CASSLTGGDLKYEQYF. The CDR3 nucleotides are TGTGCCAGCAGCTTAACTGGGGGGGACCTTAAGTACGAGCAGTACTTC.

The rearrangement uses TRBV10-2 and TRBJ2-5; D possibly corresponds to TRBD2 (5 bases). Germline-derived CDR1 and CDR2 are WSHSY and SAAADI. The CDR3 has 13 residues. Deletions cut 0 bases from V and 4 bases from J, with 6 bases between. Here the CDR3 DNA reads TGCGCCAGCAGTGAGTCGACTATAGAGACCCAGTACTTC. Protein sequence: CASSESTIETQYF.

This chain connects TRBV6-5 to TRBJ1-2, with D tentatively TRBD1 (5 bases). The V gene lost 2 bases and the J gene lost 0 bases, with 10 bases spanning the gap. Germline CDR1 is MNHEY and CDR2 is SVGAGI. The length of the CDR3 is 15 residues. The CDR3, as DNA: TGTGCCAGCAGTTACGACTTGACAGCTAACTATGGCTACACCTTC. Its translation: CASSYDLTANYGYTF.